Given below is one T cell receptor (beta chain) in context. Its target is unknown. The sample belongs to a study of early T cells in non-severe SARS-CoV-2 infection. Whole-study context: RNA in bulk from unsorted whole blood was sequenced, and chains were unpaired. Study-level points and caveats: Clonotype matching in VDJdb favored anti-spike CD8 responses and did not capture private and CD4 specificities.

Individual cDNA molecules received unique molecular identifiers during library preparation. TCRdb re-derived calls from the 5' RACE reads in MiXCR, one entry per CDR3 protein. The table has some 54,000 distinct CDR3 sequences, 11% seen once; the top ten hold roughly 13%. Germline values: CDR1 LNHDA, CDR2 SQIVND (reference sequence). The V gene end was trimmed by 4 bases and the J gene end by 4 bases; junction bases not matched to a gene: 2. The CDR3 sequence is 15 residues long. This receptor was taken from an adult who was a healthcare worker with PCR-confirmed SARS-CoV-2 infection or an uninfected control (not recorded which). The source material was whole blood. The rearrangement links TRBV19 to TRBJ2-5, with 14 bases fitting TRBD2. The CDR3 loop reads CASSTGTSGRETQYF. The CDR3 DNA reads TGTGCCAGTAGTACCGGGACTAGCGGGAGAGAGACCCAGTACTTC.